Listed here are 26 T cell receptor beta chains from one sample, sequenced in a study of blood T cells in healthy people across ages. PCR was performed a second time for about 7 to 12 cycles using a sample-barcoded 5' primer and a J-beta primer mix. Each CDR3 protein is one row after TCRdb ran MiXCR on the 5' RACE reads. The profile shows 800,000 to 1,300,000 distinct CDR3 sequences, about 25% of them singletons. The same specimen was also included in a second study, on T cells of mothers and their children.

Specimen: blood. These receptors were taken from a girl aged 2-10 years in good health.

The chain uses TRBV20-1 and TRBJ2-7; 8 nucleotides line up with TRBD2. The CDR3 totals 15 residues. Per germline, CDR1 DFQATT and CDR2 SNEGSKA (reference sequence). The trim removed 0 bases at V and 3 bases at J, leaving 7 bases unmatched. The CDR3 nucleotides read TGCAGTGCTAGAGATCTGACTAGCGCACTCTACGAGCAGTACTTC. Protein sequence: CSARDLTSALYEQYF.

This clonotype was observed a handful of times. The chain links TRBV4-3 to TRBJ1-4, with TRBD1 matching 7 bases. Germline CDR1 is LGHNA and CDR2 is YSLEER. The CDR3 is made up of 14 amino acids. The V gene end was trimmed by 0 bases and the J gene end by 8 bases; junction bases not matched to a gene: 3. CDR3 coding DNA: TGCGCCAGCAGCCAAGATCACAGGGGCGAAAAACTGTTTTTT. This gives the protein CASSQDHRGEKLFF.

This clonotype has only one observation. The genes are TRBV6-1 and TRBJ2-2, with TRBD2 matching 7 bases. V shed 7 bases, J shed 5 bases, and the junction held 10 bases outside the gene matches. CDR3 size: 15 residues. Germline V gives CDR1 MNHNS, CDR2 SASEGT. The CDR3 loop is CASIAGVRQTGELFF. CDR3 sequence (DNA): TGTGCCAGCATTGCGGGAGTCCGACAAACCGGGGAGCTGTTTTTT.

The V and J genes are TRBV27 and TRBJ2-3, with D maybe TRBD1 (5 bases). V lost 5 bases to trimming and J lost 0 bases, with 15 bases between them. The CDR3 has 16 amino acids. Germline V lookup: CDR1 MNHEY, CDR2 SMNVEV (reference sequence). The CDR3 sequence is CASSPLQRGSTDTQYF. In DNA form, the CDR3 reads TGTGCCAGCAGTCCCCTCCAAAGGGGAAGCACAGATACGCAGTATTTT.

The CDR3 sequence is CASSQGFYTTYEQYF. The CDR3 nucleotides are TGTGCCAGCAGCCAAGGGTTTTACACTACCTACGAGCAGTACTTC. This chain joins TRBV3-1 and TRBJ2-7; D not certain. Trimming shortened V by 1 base and J by 2 bases, and 12 bases separated the two germline ends. Germline CDR1 reads LGHDT; CDR2 reads YNNKEL (reference sequence). This CDR3 has 15 amino acids.

The chain employs TRBV28 and TRBJ1-2; D remains ambiguous. Germline V gene lookup returns CDR1 MDHEN and CDR2 SYDVKM. V gave up 7 bases and J gave up 4 bases, with 10 bases separating them. This CDR3 is 12 amino acids long. CDR3 sequence reads: CASTTLLYGYTF. The CDR3 nucleotides read TGTGCCAGCACCACTCTCCTCTATGGCTACACCTTC.

The table lists this clonotype with a few counts. This chain links TRBV12-3 or TRBV12-4 with TRBJ1-6; TRBD1 aligns across 8 bases. The CDR3 loop spans 15 amino acids. Unmatched junction bases numbered 6, after V lost 2 bases and J lost 9 bases. The CDR3 reads CASSLSQTGVSPLHF. CDR3 DNA: TGTGCCAGCAGTTTATCTCAGACAGGGGTTTCACCCCTCCACTTT.

The V and J genes are TRBV27 and TRBJ1-5; D is uncertain. V was trimmed by 5 bases and J by 2 bases, leaving 13 bases between them. The CDR3 length is 15 residues. Germline CDR1 MNHEY, CDR2 SMNVEV (reference sequence). The CDR3 region has the DNA TGTGCCAGCAGTCCAGAAACGGGTCGCAATCAGCCCCAGCATTTT. As protein: CASSPETGRNQPQHF.

The gene calls are TRBV5-1 and TRBJ1-1; TRBD1 agrees at 7 bases. After removal of 4 bases from V and 4 bases from J, the junction contained 7 bases not matched to a gene. The CDR3 loop spans 14 amino acids. CDR1 is SGHRS and CDR2 is YFSETQ in the germline V gene. The chain's CDR3 is CASSDGGGPTEAFF. The CDR3 DNA sequence: TGCGCCAGCAGCGACGGAGGGGGCCCCACTGAAGCTTTCTTT. Complete variable domain (other parts from reference TRBV5-1 and TRBJ1-1): KAGVTQTPRYLIKTRGQQVTLSCSPISGHRSVSWYQQTPGQGLQFLFEYFSETQRNKGNFPGRFSGRQFSNSRSEMNVSTLELGDSALYLCASSDGGGPTEAFFGQGTRLTVV.

The rearrangement joins TRBV11-2 to TRBJ2-4, with D possibly being TRBD2 (5 bases). From germline, CDR1 is SGHAT and CDR2 FQNNGV. This CDR3 is built from 15 residues. Trimming stripped 5 bases from V and 6 bases from J, with 17 bases between. This CDR3 reads CASSTSLPLINIQYF. As DNA, the CDR3 is TGTGCCAGCAGCACTAGTCTGCCCTTAATAAACATTCAGTACTTC.

The V and J genes are TRBV11-2 and TRBJ2-7, with D unclear. Germline V gene lookup returns CDR1 SGHAT and CDR2 FQNNGV. This CDR3 contains 13 residues. Trimming took off 5 bases at V and 2 bases at J, with 10 bases between the two ends. The CDR3 DNA reads TGTGCCAGCAGCGATGTCGGCCCCTACGAGCAGTACTTC. Its translation is CASSDVGPYEQYF.

This clonotype was detected only a few times. The genes are TRBV25-1 and TRBJ1-2; no definite D call. V was clipped by 4 bases and J by 9 bases, with 24 bases between them. CDR3 length equals 16 residues. From germline, CDR1 is MGHDK and CDR2 SYGVNS. The CDR3 DNA reads TGTGCCAGCAGTGGCTTCTCGGCGGGATATTCTGGTAGCTACACCTTC. Amino acids: CASSGFSAGYSGSYTF.

V and J are TRBV5-5 and TRBJ2-5, with 9 bases aligning to TRBD2. CDR1 and CDR2 (germline): SGHKS, YYEKEE (reference sequence). The CDR3 is 16 amino acids. Losses at the gene ends were 3 bases for V and 5 bases for J; bases not matched to a gene: 11. Here the CDR3 reads CASSWGIAGAGETQYF. The CDR3 nucleotides are TGTGCCAGCAGCTGGGGGATAGCGGGAGCAGGGGAGACCCAGTACTTC. Full variable domain (remainder filled in from reference TRBV5-5 and TRBJ2-5): DAGVTQSPTHLIKTRGQQVTLRCSPISGHKSVSWYQQVLGQGPQFIFQYYEKEERGRGNFPDRFSARQFPNYSSELNVNALLLGDSALYLCASSWGIAGAGETQYFGPGTRLLVL.

The sample holds a few counts of this clonotype. The chain employs TRBV4-1 and TRBJ2-2; 7 nucleotides match TRBD1. Germline trimming cut 0 bases from V and 0 bases from J; bases unmatched to any gene: 1. The CDR3 contains 16 residues. Per germline, CDR1 MGHRA and CDR2 YSYEKL. The CDR3 DNA reads TGCGCCAGCAGCCAAGAAGGGACAGCGAACACCGGGGAGCTGTTTTTT. Protein: CASSQEGTANTGELFF.

There are a few counts of this clonotype. The V call is TRBV29-1, the J call TRBJ2-1; 9 bases align to TRBD1. Germline trimming cut 5 bases from V and 8 bases from J; bases unmatched to any gene: 19. Per the germline V gene, CDR1 is SQVTM and CDR2 is ANQGSEA. This CDR3 is 17 amino acids long. CDR3 region: CSVPRPKVTGGPHEQFF. The CDR3 DNA reads as TGCAGCGTTCCAAGACCGAAGGTAACAGGGGGCCCTCATGAGCAGTTCTTC.

The chain links TRBV5-6 to TRBJ2-1, with D tentatively TRBD1 (6 bases). Germline CDR1 SGHDT, CDR2 YYEEEE. V was shortened by 0 bases and J by 4 bases, with 11 bases between the two germline ends. The CDR3 sequence is 15 residues long. The CDR3: CASSLGTELYNEQFF. The CDR3 nucleotides are TGTGCCAGCAGCTTGGGGACAGAACTTTACAATGAGCAGTTCTTC. The full variable domain, its missing parts supplied by reference TRBV5-6 and TRBJ2-1, is DAGVTQSPTHLIKTRGQQVTLRCSPKSGHDTVSWYQQALGQGPQFIFQYYEEEERQRGNFPDRFSGHQFPNYSSELNVNALLLGDSALYLCASSLGTELYNEQFFGPGTRLTVL.

This clonotype has ten or more counts. The rearrangement uses TRBV24-1 and TRBJ1-4, with 10 nucleotides matching TRBD1. Germline CDR1 is KGHDR and CDR2 is SFDVKD. CDR3 length: 15 residues. Trimming removed 2 bases from V and 6 bases from J; junction bases left unmatched: 2. The CDR3: CATSDSGTGDEKLFF. The CDR3 DNA reads TGTGCCACCAGTGATTCCGGGACAGGGGATGAAAAACTGTTTTTT.

The V call is TRBV7-2, the J call TRBJ1-2; D is ambiguous. Germline CDR1 is SGHTA and CDR2 is FQGNSA. The CDR3 runs 14 residues. Trimming took off 0 bases at V and 4 bases at J, with 9 bases between the two ends. CDR3 in amino acids: CASSLAQSGYGYTF. The CDR3 DNA sequence: TGTGCCAGCAGCTTAGCACAGTCTGGCTATGGCTACACCTTC.

The rearrangement uses TRBV11-1 and TRBJ1-5; D is unclear. Germline lookup yields CDR1 SGHAT and CDR2 FQDESV (reference sequence). Trimming removed 1 base from V and 3 bases from J, with 7 bases in between. The CDR3 contains 14 residues. CDR3: CASSLGPVNQPQHF. The CDR3 coding sequence is TGTGCCAGCAGCTTAGGTCCGGTCAATCAGCCCCAGCATTTT.

In its sample, this clonotype was seen a few times. This chain links TRBV4-2 with TRBJ2-1, with 7 bases aligning to TRBD2. The J segment lost 5 bases and the V segment lost 0 bases, leaving 7 bases of the junction unmatched. The CDR3 runs 16 residues. Germline V gives CDR1 LGHNA, CDR2 YNFKEQ. CDR3 amino acids: CASSQERRGTHNEQFF. The CDR3 DNA sequence: TGTGCCAGCAGCCAAGAACGGCGGGGGACCCACAATGAGCAGTTCTTC.

The chain couples TRBV3-1 to TRBJ2-5; a possible D gene is TRBD2 (6 bases). With the DNA end fitting TRBJ2-1 better, the J assignment may be wrong. Per germline, CDR1 LGHDT and CDR2 YNNKEL (reference sequence). The CDR3 loop spans 13 amino acids. As DNA, the CDR3 is TGTGCCAGCAGCCTGGGACTCCCTAATGAGCAGTTCTTC. It specifies CASSLGLPNEQFF.

This clonotype was counted a few times. The gene calls are TRBV7-6 and TRBJ1-4; no firm D call. CDR1 and CDR2 from the germline V gene are SGHVS and FNYEAQ. Trimming took 5 bases from V and 7 from J, leaving 14 bases between them. CDR3 size: 14 residues. The CDR3 DNA is TGTGCCAGCAGCCTGGGATCTTTTGGTGAAAAACTGTTTTTT. Amino acid sequence: CASSLGSFGEKLFF. The full variable domain, its missing parts supplied by reference TRBV7-6 and TRBJ1-4, is GAGVSQSPRYKVTKRGQDVALRCDPISGHVSLYWYRQALGQGPEFLTYFNYEAQQDKSGLPNDRFSAERPEGSISTLTIQRTEQRDSAMYRCASSLGSFGEKLFFGSGTQLSVL.

This clonotype was found a few times. The rearrangement joins TRBV20-1 to TRBJ1-5, with 7 bases lining up with TRBD1. The V gene end was trimmed by 6 bases and the J gene end by 3 bases; junction bases not matched to a gene: 5. This CDR3 is built from 13 residues. The germline CDR1 and CDR2 sequences are DFQATT and SNEGSKA (reference sequence). CDR3 sequence (DNA): TGCAGTGCGACGACAGGGCCCAATCAGCCCCAGCATTTT. Protein sequence: CSATTGPNQPQHF.

There are a few counts of this clonotype. The chain carries TRBV20-1 and TRBJ2-5; D is ambiguous. The J call is uncertain, as TRBJ2-7 better fits the DNA end. The CDR3 spans 15 residues. Germline V gene sequence: CDR1 DFQATT, CDR2 SNEGSKA (reference sequence). For the CDR3, the DNA is TGCAGTGCCCTCCGCCACGGCTGGAGCTCCTACGAGCAGTACTTC. Translation gives CSALRHGWSSYEQYF.

This clonotype was seen more than once but under ten times. The CDR3 DNA sequence: TGTGCCAGCAGTTTAGCGGGGGGACGTATAGCCAAAAACATTCAGTACTTC. Its translation is CASSLAGGRIAKNIQYF. The rearrangement links TRBV12-3 or TRBV12-4 to TRBJ2-4; D perhaps matches TRBD2 (6 bases). The CDR3 loop spans 17 amino acids. The V end lost 0 bases, the J end lost 0 bases, and 12 bases lay between the germline ends.

This clonotype was seen more than once but under ten times. The chain couples TRBV7-9 to TRBJ1-2; D gene ambiguous. The CDR3 runs to 15 residues. Looked up from germline, CDR1 is SEHNR and CDR2 is FQNEAQ (reference sequence). Trimming shortened V by 3 bases and J by 5 bases, and 16 bases separated the two germline ends. The CDR3 here is CASSFKAGRGYGYTF. Written as DNA, the CDR3 is TGTGCCAGCAGCTTTAAGGCGGGGAGAGGGTATGGCTACACCTTC. Complete variable domain (other parts from reference TRBV7-9 and TRBJ1-2): DTGVSQNPRHKITKRGQNVTFRCDPISEHNRLYWYRQTLGQGPEFLTYFQNEAQLEKSRLLSDRFSAERPKGSFSTLEIQRTEQGDSAMYLCASSFKAGRGYGYTFGSGTRLTVV.